This passage covers 10 T cell receptor beta chains from one sample sequenced in a study of identical twins. One entry per CDR3 protein results from TCRdb running MiXCR on the 5' RACE reads. The table shows 520,000 or so distinct CDR3 sequences, with approximately 22% occurring only once. These data also featured in a second study, about T cells expressing NK-cell markers.

What was sequenced was CD4+ T cells sorted from blood. These receptors came from a woman aged 18-29 years in good health.

This clonotype was detected ten times or more. J is TRBJ2-1 and V is TRBV5-6; TRBD2 matches 9 bases. Germline trimming cut 0 bases from V and 6 bases from J; bases unmatched to any gene: 7. The CDR3 runs 16 residues. The germline V gene has CDR1 SGHDT and CDR2 YYEEEE. The CDR3 coding sequence is TGTGCCAGCAGCTTGGAGACTAGCGGTAATCGCAATGAGCAGTTCTTC. It codes for CASSLETSGNRNEQFF.

This clonotype was seen only a few times. The rearrangement joins TRBV20-1 to TRBJ1-1, with D uncertain. This CDR3 spans 12 amino acids. Germline values: CDR1 DFQATT, CDR2 SNEGSKA (reference sequence). V was cut by 6 bases and J by 11 bases, with 19 bases left in between. CDR3 loop: CSASPFWGSAFF. CDR3 bases: TGCAGTGCCAGCCCTTTTTGGGGTTCGGCTTTCTTT.

The chain recombines TRBV6-1 with TRBJ2-5; 9 bases agree with TRBD1. CDR3 length: 15 amino acids. The germline V gene has CDR1 MNHNS and CDR2 SASEGT. The ends lost 11 bases at V and 2 bases at J; junction bases unmatched: 12. The CDR3 region has the DNA TGTGCCGTAGAACAGGGGGCGAATTTACAAGAGACCCAGTACTTC. Protein: CAVEQGANLQETQYF.

J is TRBJ2-4 and V is TRBV20-1, with TRBD2 matching over 9 bases. The CDR3 covers 13 residues. The germline CDR1 and CDR2 sequences are DFQATT and SNEGSKA (reference sequence). V was clipped by 4 bases and J by 8 bases; unmatched bases: 6. The CDR3 nucleotides are TGCAGTGCTAATAGCGGGAGTGGGGACATTCAGTACTTC. It encodes CSANSGSGDIQYF.

This clonotype was counted only a few times. This chain connects TRBV5-6 to TRBJ1-2; no clear D. The CDR3 is made up of 15 amino acids. Trimming shortened V by 7 bases and J by 0 bases, and 16 bases separated the two germline ends. CDR1 SGHDT and CDR2 YYEEEE come from the germline V gene. CDR3 region: CASGGVSFANYGYTF. CDR3 coding DNA: TGTGCCAGCGGAGGAGTTTCATTCGCTAACTATGGCTACACCTTC. Full variable domain (remainder filled in from reference TRBV5-6 and TRBJ1-2): DAGVTQSPTHLIKTRGQQVTLRCSPKSGHDTVSWYQQALGQGPQFIFQYYEEEERQRGNFPDRFSGHQFPNYSSELNVNALLLGDSALYLCASGGVSFANYGYTFGSGTRLTVV.

This clonotype has more than one count but fewer than ten. V gene TRBV6-2 or TRBV6-3 combines with J gene TRBJ2-1; maybe TRBD2 (6 bases). Germline assignment: CDR1 MNHEY and CDR2 SVGEGT. This CDR3 has 14 amino acids. The V and J ends lost 7 bases and 3 bases respectively, with 13 bases between them. The DNA of the CDR3 is TGTGCCAGCATCGACAGAGCGGGCTACAATGAGCAGTTCTTC. This encodes CASIDRAGYNEQFF.

The rearrangement uses TRBV12-3 or TRBV12-4 and TRBJ2-7; TRBD2 matches at 11 bases. CDR3 length equals 16 residues. The junction had 11 bases not matched to a gene; V was cut back by 5 bases and J by 5 bases. CDR3 coding DNA: TGTGCCAGCAGTCAGACTAGCGGGGAGAACCTCCACGAGCAGTACTTC. It specifies CASSQTSGENLHEQYF.

This rearrangement joins TRBV24-1 to TRBJ2-5; 9 nucleotides match TRBD1. Germline-derived CDR1 and CDR2 are KGHDR and SFDVKD. The V and J ends lost 4 bases and 0 bases, in that order; junction bases with no gene match: 5. CDR3 size: 16 residues. CDR3 sequence: CATSESGQGHQETQYF. In DNA form, the CDR3 reads TGTGCCACCAGTGAATCGGGACAGGGCCACCAAGAGACCCAGTACTTC.

This clonotype has just a few counts. This chain uses TRBV10-1 with TRBJ2-1, with D possibly TRBD2 on 5 matching bases. Trimming left V 3 bases short and J 8 bases short, with 17 bases between. The CDR3 length is 15 residues. Looked up from germline, CDR1 is WNHNN and CDR2 is SYGVQD (reference sequence). Here the CDR3 DNA reads TGCGCCAGCAGTGAAGCGGCCTCCCCCCGGTATGAGCAGTTCTTC. Protein product: CASSEAASPRYEQFF.

V gene TRBV7-9 combines with J gene TRBJ2-1; 14 bases map to TRBD2. Germline V gene lookup returns CDR1 SEHNR and CDR2 FQNEAQ (reference sequence). This CDR3 spans 17 amino acids. The junction had 11 bases not matched to a gene; V was cut back by 5 bases and J by 8 bases. CDR3 loop: CASSILLGTSGSYEQFF. The CDR3 DNA reads as TGTGCCAGCAGCATACTACTCGGGACTAGCGGGAGCTATGAGCAGTTCTTC.